These T cell receptor beta chains were read from a single sample in a study of cytomegalovirus exposure and HLA in healthy donors. Some clones are missing from TCRdb's copy, which holds only in-frame ones; the method was immunoSEQ multiplex PCR. Of 150,000 to 200,000 clones listed, around four fifths are singletons. The source material was PBMCs. All receptors come from a young man in good health and CMV-seropositive. Each CDR3 is given with its conserved first and last residue. A D gene is named only where the DNA matches it firmly. Expanded clones get a size class; other rows say once, few or many, or leave the size out.

J: TRBJ2-1
V: TRBV4-2
D: TRBD2
size: -
DNA: TGTGCCAGCAGCCAAGATGGCGGGAGCGCCTACAATGAGCAGTTCTTC
CDR3: CASSQDGGSAYNEQFF

J: TRBJ2-1
V: TRBV28
D: TRBD1
size: -
DNA: TGTGCCAGCAGTCCGAACCCCGGGACAGGGACTTTAGGCTCCTACAATGAGCAGTTCTTC
CDR3: CASSPNPGTGTLGSYNEQFF

J: TRBJ1-2
V: TRBV19
D: -
size: once
DNA: TGTGCCAGTAGTATAGAGCCAGGTGGCGGCTACACCTTC
CDR3: CASSIEPGGGYTF

J: TRBJ1-5
V: TRBV28
D: TRBD1
size: few
DNA: TGTGCCAGCAGTTCGACAGGGGAGTGGCAGCCCCAGCATTTT
CDR3: CASSSTGEWQPQHF

J: TRBJ2-5
V: TRBV5-6
D: -
size: -
DNA: TGTGCCAGCAGCTCACTAGGCGGGTCTCCCACGGAAGAGACCCAGTACTTC
CDR3: CASSSLGGSPTEETQYF

J: TRBJ2-1
V: TRBV7-9
D: -
size: few
DNA: TGTGCCAGCAGCTTAGCGTCAGGGTCTCCCTACAATGAGCAGTTCTTC
CDR3: CASSLASGSPYNEQFF

J: TRBJ2-3
V: TRBV7-9
D: -
size: few
DNA: TGTGCCAGCAGCTTAGGGCAGGGAAGCACAGATACGCAGTATTTT
CDR3: CASSLGQGSTDTQYF

J: TRBJ1-2
V: TRBV2
D: TRBD1
size: -
DNA: TGTGCCAGCAGTGAAGCGACAGGGCGCTATGGCTACACCTTC
CDR3: CASSEATGRYGYTF

J: TRBJ2-6
V: TRBV7-3
D: -
size: once
DNA: TGTGCCAGCAGCTCAACCCCCCCAGGGTCGGTGGGGGCCAACGTCCTGACTTTC
CDR3: CASSSTPPGSVGANVLTF

J: TRBJ2-7
V: TRBV5-1
D: TRBD2
size: -
DNA: TGCGCCAGCAGCCCGGCCGGGACTAGCCTGTCCTACGAGCAGTACTTC
CDR3: CASSPAGTSLSYEQYF

J: TRBJ2-7
V: TRBV5-1
D: -
size: -
DNA: TGCGCCAGCAGCTTGGGGTTCGGGGAATACGTCGGCTACGAGCAGTACTTC
CDR3: CASSLGFGEYVGYEQYF

J: TRBJ1-4
V: TRBV28
D: -
size: -
DNA: TGTGCCAGCAGGTGGGGGACACATAATGAAAAACTGTTTTTT
CDR3: CASRWGTHNEKLFF

J: TRBJ2-7
V: TRBV6-1
D: -
size: -
DNA: TGTGCCAGCAGGCCCTGGGACTTAAACTCCTACGAGCAGTACTTC
CDR3: CASRPWDLNSYEQYF

J: TRBJ2-7
V: TRBV7-9
D: -
size: -
DNA: TGTGCCAGCAGCTTCGGCGACGGGAGCTCCTACGAGCAGTACTTC
CDR3: CASSFGDGSSYEQYF

J: TRBJ2-7
V: TRBV7-2
D: -
size: -
DNA: TGTGCCAGCAGCTTAGAGTCGGGTTACGAGCAGTACTTC
CDR3: CASSLESGYEQYF

J: TRBJ2-5
V: TRBV7-2
D: TRBD2
size: few
DNA: TGTGCCAGCAGCCCCCTCCCGGGACTAGCGGGAGAGACCCAGTACTTC
CDR3: CASSPLPGLAGETQYF

J: TRBJ1-1
V: TRBV4-2
D: -
size: -
DNA: TGTGCCAGCAGCCAAGTATGGTTCGATGAGGGGAACACTGAAGCTTTCTTT
CDR3: CASSQVWFDEGNTEAFF

J: TRBJ2-3
V: TRBV9
D: TRBD2
size: -
DNA: TGTGCCAGCAGCGAAGCGGGGGGGAGCACAGATACGCAGTATTTT
CDR3: CASSEAGGSTDTQYF

J: TRBJ1-4
V: TRBV15
D: TRBD1
size: -
DNA: TGTGCCACCAGCATGGGGGCAGGGGGCTTCCTAGCCCTAAATGAAAAACTGTTTTTT
CDR3: CATSMGAGGFLALNEKLFF

J: TRBJ1-2
V: TRBV6-5
D: TRBD1
size: -
DNA: TGTGCCAGCAGTTCGGACAGGGACACTAACTATGGCTACACCTTC
CDR3: CASSSDRDTNYGYTF

J: TRBJ1-1
V: TRBV19
D: -
size: -
DNA: TGTGCCAGTCGACAGGCGCGACTCACTGAAGCTTTCTTT
CDR3: CASRQARLTEAFF

J: TRBJ2-5
V: TRBV18
D: -
size: -
DNA: TGTGCCAGCTCACCACCAGGGGCAGAGACCCAGTACTTC
CDR3: CASSPPGAETQYF

J: TRBJ2-3
V: TRBV5-6
D: TRBD1
size: -
DNA: TGTGCCAGCAGCCGAGGGGGCGACGCAGATACGCAGTATTTT
CDR3: CASSRGGDADTQYF

J: TRBJ2-7
V: TRBV6-5
D: TRBD1
size: once
DNA: TGTGCCAGCAGTTGGGCAGGGGGCCCCTACGAGCAGTACTTC
CDR3: CASSWAGGPYEQYF

J: TRBJ2-5
V: TRBV7-3
D: -
size: few
DNA: TGTGCCAGCAGGGGGCGTGGGGCCAAGGTCGTTGAGACCCAGTACTTC
CDR3: CASRGRGAKVVETQYF

J: TRBJ1-4
V: TRBV18
D: -
size: -
DNA: TGTGCCAGCTCAGGGCAGATTGATGAAAAACTGTTTTTT
CDR3: CASSGQIDEKLFF

J: TRBJ1-1
V: TRBV13
D: -
size: -
DNA: TGTGCCAGCAGCTTGTCGGGCACTGAAGCTTTCTTT
CDR3: CASSLSGTEAFF

J: TRBJ2-1
V: TRBV4-1
D: -
size: -
DNA: TGCGCCAGCAGCCAAGATGGTCAGGACTTCTCCTACAATGAGCAGTTCTTC
CDR3: CASSQDGQDFSYNEQFF

J: TRBJ1-1
V: TRBV4-1
D: TRBD1
size: -
DNA: TGCGCCAGCAGCCAAGAAGAAGGTGACAGGGGAAGAACTGAAGCTTTCTTT
CDR3: CASSQEEGDRGRTEAFF

J: TRBJ2-1
V: TRBV5-1
D: -
size: -
DNA: TGCGCCAGCAGCTTCCAGGGGAGCTCCTACAATGAGCAGTTCTTC
CDR3: CASSFQGSSYNEQFF

J: TRBJ2-2
V: TRBV7-9
D: TRBD2
size: -
DNA: TGTGCCAGCAGCCCAAGACGGGAGGGAGGCGGCACCGGGGAGCTGTTTTTT
CDR3: CASSPRREGGGTGELFF

J: TRBJ1-1
V: TRBV6-6
D: -
size: -
DNA: TGTGCCAGCAGCACTATGAACACTGAAGCTTTCTTT
CDR3: CASSTMNTEAFF

J: TRBJ2-7
V: TRBV14
D: TRBD1
size: few
DNA: TGTGCCAGCAGCCAAGCCGACAGGGGCACCTACGAGCAGTACTTC
CDR3: CASSQADRGTYEQYF

J: TRBJ1-3
V: TRBV5-6
D: -
size: -
DNA: TGTGCCAGCAGCTTTAAAGACAGACAGACCATATATTTT
CDR3: CASSFKDRQTIYF

J: TRBJ1-2
V: TRBV29-1
D: TRBD1
size: -
DNA: TGCAGCGTCCCAAGAACAGGGGTGGACTATGGCTACACCTTC
CDR3: CSVPRTGVDYGYTF